Below are 2 T cell receptor beta chains sequenced from a single sample in a study of graft-versus-host responses after intestinal transplantation. Processed graft tissue released its intraepithelial and lamina propria lymphocytes. Libraries were prepared by immunoSEQ multiplex PCR; TCRdb keeps only in-frame clonotypes and omits some of them. The sample comprises about 5,700 clones, roughly 71% of which are singletons, and approximately 32% rests with the top ten. Sequencing was performed on ileum tissue, taken roughly 290 days after intestinal transplant. These TCRs come from a human patient who received an intestinal transplant, so some T cells may come from the graft donor.

The chain joins TRBV6-4 to TRBJ2-1, with TRBD2 identical over 7 bases. V shed 2 bases and J 4 bases; nucleotides not matched to a gene: 2. Germline CDR1 and CDR2: MRHNA and SNTAGT. This CDR3 spans 14 amino acids. CDR3 bases: TGTGCCAGCAGTGACGGGGGGGGGTACAATGAGCAGTTCTTC. Translating gives CASSDGGGYNEQFF.

The chain carries TRBV25-1 and TRBJ1-2; D might be TRBD1 (6 bases). Germline values: CDR1 MGHDK, CDR2 SYGVNS. V dropped 6 bases and J dropped 1 base, with 9 bases sitting between them. This CDR3 is 13 amino acids long. Written as DNA, the CDR3 is TGTGCCAGCAGCCGACAGGATAACTATGGCTACACCTTC. Translated, it gives CASSRQDNYGYTF.